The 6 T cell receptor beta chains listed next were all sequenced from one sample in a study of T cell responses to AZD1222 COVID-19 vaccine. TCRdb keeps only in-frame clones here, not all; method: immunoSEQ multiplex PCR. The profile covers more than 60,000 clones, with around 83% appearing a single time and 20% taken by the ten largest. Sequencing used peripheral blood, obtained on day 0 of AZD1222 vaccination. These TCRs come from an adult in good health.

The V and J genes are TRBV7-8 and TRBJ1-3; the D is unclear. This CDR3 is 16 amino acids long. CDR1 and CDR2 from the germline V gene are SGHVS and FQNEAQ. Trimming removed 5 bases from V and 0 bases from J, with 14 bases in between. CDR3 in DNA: TGTGCCAGCAGCCCAAGACCGGTCTTCTCTGGAAACACCATATATTTT. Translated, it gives CASSPRPVFSGNTIYF.

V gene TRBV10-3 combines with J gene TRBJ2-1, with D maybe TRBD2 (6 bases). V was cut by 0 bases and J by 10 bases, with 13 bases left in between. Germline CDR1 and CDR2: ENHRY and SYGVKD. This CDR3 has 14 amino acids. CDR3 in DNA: TGTGCCATCAGTGAGTCGAGGGACTCGGGGGAGCAGTTCTTC. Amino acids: CAISESRDSGEQFF.

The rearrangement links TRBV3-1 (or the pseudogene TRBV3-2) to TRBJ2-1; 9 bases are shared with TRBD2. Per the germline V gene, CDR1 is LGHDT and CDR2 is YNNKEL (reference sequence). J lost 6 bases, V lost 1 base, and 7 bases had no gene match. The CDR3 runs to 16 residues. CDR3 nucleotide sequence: TGTGCCAGCAGCCAAGGGTTAGCGGGAGTGGGCAATGAGCAGTTCTTC. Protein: CASSQGLAGVGNEQFF.

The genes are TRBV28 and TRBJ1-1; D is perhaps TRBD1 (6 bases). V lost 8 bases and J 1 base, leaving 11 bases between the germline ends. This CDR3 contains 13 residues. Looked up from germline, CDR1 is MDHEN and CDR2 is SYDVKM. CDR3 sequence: CASGLTGNTEAFF. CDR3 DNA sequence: TGTGCCAGCGGATTGACAGGGAACACTGAAGCTTTCTTT.

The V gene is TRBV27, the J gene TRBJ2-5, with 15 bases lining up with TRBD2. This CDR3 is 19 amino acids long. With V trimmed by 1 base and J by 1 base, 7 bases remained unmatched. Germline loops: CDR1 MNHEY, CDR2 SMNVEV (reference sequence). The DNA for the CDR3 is TGTGCCAGCAGTTTATGGGGGACTAGCGGGAGGAGCAGCCAAGAGACCCAGTACTTC. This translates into CASSLWGTSGRSSQETQYF.

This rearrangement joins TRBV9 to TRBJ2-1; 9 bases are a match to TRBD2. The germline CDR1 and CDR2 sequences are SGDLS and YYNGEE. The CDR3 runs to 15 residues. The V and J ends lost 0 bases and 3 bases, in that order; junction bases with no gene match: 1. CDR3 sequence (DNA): TGTGCCAGCAGCGTAGTTAGCGGGAGCTACAATGAGCAGTTCTTC. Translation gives CASSVVSGSYNEQFF. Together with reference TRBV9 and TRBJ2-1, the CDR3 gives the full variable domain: DSGVTQTPKHLITATGQRVTLRCSPRSGDLSVYWYQQSLDQGLQFLIQYYNGEERAKGNILERFSAQQFPDLHSELNLSSLELGDSALYFCASSVVSGSYNEQFFGPGTRLTVL.